This T cell receptor beta chain was observed in a study of OX40 agonist ivuxolimab in advanced cancers. About the investigation overall: Ivuxolimab was an agonistic, fully human IgG2 monoclonal antibody directed against OX40 (CD134), a costimulatory receptor. Intravenous ivuxolimab was administered to patients every 2 weeks at six dose levels: 0.01, 0.1, 0.3, 1.5, 3 and 10 mg/kg. Partial responses occurred in three dose-escalation patients, of whom one had hepatocellular carcinoma and two had cutaneous melanoma. Of the approximately 54 patients in dose escalation, about 20 had hepatocellular carcinoma, some 15 had melanoma, 9 had renal cell carcinoma and 9 had head and neck cancer. A male proportion of around 81% and a mean age of approximately 55 years, ranging from about 23 to 90, were recorded for the dose-escalation cohort. The purpose of peripheral TCRbeta sequencing was to test whether ivuxolimab changed TCR sequence diversity and led to clonal T-cell expansion. The monotherapy dose-escalation portion (N of about 50 patients) of the phase I ivuxolimab trial is reported in the paper. Patients were allowed to have had prior anti-PD-1, anti-PD-L1 or anti-CTLA-4 therapy, and 30% to 40% of the dose-escalation patients had been treated with checkpoint inhibitors.

Genomic DNA was isolated from the sorted cells so that the TCRbeta CDR3 region could be sequenced. The immunoSEQ Assay was used for sequencing of TCRbeta CDR3 regions. As stored in TCRdb, this immuneACCESS dataset retains in-frame rearrangements with V and J assigned. A fraction of the clones does not appear; measured against another copy, unresolved V genes explain less than half of the discrepancy, and the remainder lacks a known reason. The sample has 77,000 or so clones on record, 85% to 95% of them singletons. The top ten constitute roughly 11% of the sample. The germline V gene (reference sequence) provides CDR1 GTSNPN and CDR2 SVGIG. The CDR3 has 16 amino acids, counting the end cysteine and phenylalanine. This entry keeps only the CDR3 DNA: 48 bases, framed from base 1. The germline V and J ends show losses of 0 bases and 6 bases respectively, and no gene match explains 10 bases of the junction.

The trial excluded patients who had a history of autoimmune disease or who were on systemic immunosuppression. Peripheral blood for TCR sequencing was collected from all dose cohorts at baseline, on cycle 4 day 1, and on cycle 7 day 1. Samples were obtained from an open-label, multicenter, first-in-human phase I dose-escalation trial of ivuxolimab. The trial enrolled adults with locally advanced or metastatic head and neck squamous cell, hepatocellular, melanoma or renal cell carcinoma. Before TCR sequencing, CD4+ T cells and CD8+ T cells were sorted from peripheral blood as separate populations. Broad study findings and their caveats: In the 0.1-3.0 mg/kg groups, partial responders were among the patients with the lowest normalized peripheral clonal expansion, particularly in CD8+ T cells. Low levels of normalized T-cell clonal expansion were also seen in some patients who did not respond. At doses from 0.1 to 3.0 mg/kg, clonal expansion was seen in both CD4+ and CD8+ blood T cells between baseline and week 6. Which antigens the clonally expanded peripheral T cells were specific for was not determined. On average, CD8+ T cells showed more expanded clones than CD4+ T cells after ivuxolimab.

As regards this clone: This clone's antigen is unknown. It has no much larger one-base neighbor in the sample; base qualities were not kept.

This clonotype originated in an adult with an advanced solid tumor such as melanoma, head and neck, liver or kidney cancer. The rearrangement joined TRBV30 to TRBJ1-5, and TRBD1 matches 8 of the central bases. This sample comprised CD4+ or CD8+ T cells sorted from blood, obtained in a trial of the OX40 agonist ivuxolimab. This receptor has the CDR3 CAWSVGGQGLVQPQHF. The nucleotides are TGTGCCTGGAGTGTAGGCGGACAGGGATTGGTTCAGCCCCAGCATTTT.